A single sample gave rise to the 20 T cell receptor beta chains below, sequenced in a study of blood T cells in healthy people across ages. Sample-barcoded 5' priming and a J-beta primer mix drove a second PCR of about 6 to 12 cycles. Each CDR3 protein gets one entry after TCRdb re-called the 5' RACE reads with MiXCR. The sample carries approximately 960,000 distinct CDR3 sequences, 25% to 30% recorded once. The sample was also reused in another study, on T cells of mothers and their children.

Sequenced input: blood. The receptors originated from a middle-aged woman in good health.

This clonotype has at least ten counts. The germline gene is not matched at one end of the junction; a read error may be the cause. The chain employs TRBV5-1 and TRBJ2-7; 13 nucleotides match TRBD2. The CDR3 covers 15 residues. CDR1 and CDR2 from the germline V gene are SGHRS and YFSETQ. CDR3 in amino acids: CASSPRTSGGYEQYF. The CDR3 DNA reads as TGTGCCAGCAGTCCTCGGACTAGCGGGGGCTACGAGCAGTACTTC.

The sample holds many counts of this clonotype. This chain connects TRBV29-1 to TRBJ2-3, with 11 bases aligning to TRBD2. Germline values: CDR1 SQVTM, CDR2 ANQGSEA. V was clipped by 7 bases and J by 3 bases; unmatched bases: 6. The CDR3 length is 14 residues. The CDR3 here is CSASSGGLTDTQYF. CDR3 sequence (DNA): TGCAGCGCCTCTAGCGGGGGGTTAACAGATACGCAGTATTTT.

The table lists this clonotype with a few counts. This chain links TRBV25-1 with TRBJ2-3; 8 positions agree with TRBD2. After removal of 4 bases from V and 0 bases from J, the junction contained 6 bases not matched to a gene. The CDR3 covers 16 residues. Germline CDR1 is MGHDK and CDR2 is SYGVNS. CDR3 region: CASSGERGGSTDTQYF. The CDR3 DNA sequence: TGTGCCAGCAGTGGAGAACGGGGGGGCAGCACAGATACGCAGTATTTT.

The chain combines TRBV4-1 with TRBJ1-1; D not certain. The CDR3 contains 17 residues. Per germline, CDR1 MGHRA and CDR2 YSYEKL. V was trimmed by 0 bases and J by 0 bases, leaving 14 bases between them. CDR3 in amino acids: CASSQDQVYLMNTEAFF. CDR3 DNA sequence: TGCGCCAGCAGCCAAGATCAAGTATACCTAATGAACACTGAAGCTTTCTTT.

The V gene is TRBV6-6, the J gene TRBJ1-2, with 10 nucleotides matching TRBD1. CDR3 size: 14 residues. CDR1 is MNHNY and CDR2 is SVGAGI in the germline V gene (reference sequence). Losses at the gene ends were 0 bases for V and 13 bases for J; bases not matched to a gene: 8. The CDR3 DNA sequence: TGTGCCAGCAGTTACTCGACAGGGGGCTCCCGTGGCACCTTC. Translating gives CASSYSTGGSRGTF.

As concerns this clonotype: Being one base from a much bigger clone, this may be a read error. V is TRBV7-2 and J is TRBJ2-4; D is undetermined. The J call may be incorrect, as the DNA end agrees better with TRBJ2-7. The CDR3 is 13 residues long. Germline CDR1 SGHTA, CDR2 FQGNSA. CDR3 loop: CASSFSRYYEQYF. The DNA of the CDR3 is TGTGCCAGCAGCTTCAGCAGGTACTACGAGCAGTACTTC.

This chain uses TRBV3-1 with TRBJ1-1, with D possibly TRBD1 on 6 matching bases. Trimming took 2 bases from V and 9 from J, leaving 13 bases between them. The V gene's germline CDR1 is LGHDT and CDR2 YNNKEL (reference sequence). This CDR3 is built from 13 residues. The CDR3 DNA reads TGTGCCAGCAGCCAAAGACCCGGGACAAAAGCTTTCTTT. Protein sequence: CASSQRPGTKAFF.

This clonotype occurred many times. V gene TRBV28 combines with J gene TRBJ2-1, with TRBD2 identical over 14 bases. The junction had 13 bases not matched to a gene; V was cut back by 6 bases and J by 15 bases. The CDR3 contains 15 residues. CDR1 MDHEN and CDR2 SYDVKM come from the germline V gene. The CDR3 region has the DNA TGTGCCAGCAGCTTACATGGACTAGCGGGGGGAGGTCCGTTCTTC. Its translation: CASSLHGLAGGGPFF.

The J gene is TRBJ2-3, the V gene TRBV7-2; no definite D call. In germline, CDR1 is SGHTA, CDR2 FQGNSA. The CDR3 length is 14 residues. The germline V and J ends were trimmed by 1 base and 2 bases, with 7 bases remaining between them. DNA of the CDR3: TGTGCCAGCAGCTTAGTCCTCAACACAGATACGCAGTATTTT. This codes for CASSLVLNTDTQYF.

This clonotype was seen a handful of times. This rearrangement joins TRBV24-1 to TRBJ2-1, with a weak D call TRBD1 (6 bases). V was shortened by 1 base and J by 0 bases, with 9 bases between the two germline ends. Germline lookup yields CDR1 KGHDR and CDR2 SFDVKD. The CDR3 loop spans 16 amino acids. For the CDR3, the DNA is TGTGCCACCAGTGATTTACAGGGAAGCTCCTACAATGAGCAGTTCTTC. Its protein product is CATSDLQGSSYNEQFF.

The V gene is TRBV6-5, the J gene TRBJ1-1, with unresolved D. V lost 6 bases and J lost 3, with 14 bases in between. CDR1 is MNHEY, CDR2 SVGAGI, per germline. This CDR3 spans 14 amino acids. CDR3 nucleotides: TGTGCCAGCAGCCTCGGGCAGGCCTACACTGAAGCTTTCTTT. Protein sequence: CASSLGQAYTEAFF.

Written as DNA, the CDR3 is TGTGCCAGCAGCCGCAGGGGACGCGGCAATCAGCCCCAGCATTTT. Its protein product is CASSRRGRGNQPQHF. This sequence joins TRBV5-5 and TRBJ1-5, with D possibly matching TRBD1 (6 bases). The CDR3 has 15 amino acids. Germline CDR1 reads SGHKS; CDR2 reads YYEKEE (reference sequence). Trimming stripped 4 bases from V and 2 bases from J, with 13 bases between.

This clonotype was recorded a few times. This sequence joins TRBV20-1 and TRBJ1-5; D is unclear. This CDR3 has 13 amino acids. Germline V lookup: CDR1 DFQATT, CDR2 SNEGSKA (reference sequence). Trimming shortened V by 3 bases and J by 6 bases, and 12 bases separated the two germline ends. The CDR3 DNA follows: TGCAGTGCTAGGCCGAAAGAGGCTCAGCCCCAGCATTTT. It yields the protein CSARPKEAQPQHF.

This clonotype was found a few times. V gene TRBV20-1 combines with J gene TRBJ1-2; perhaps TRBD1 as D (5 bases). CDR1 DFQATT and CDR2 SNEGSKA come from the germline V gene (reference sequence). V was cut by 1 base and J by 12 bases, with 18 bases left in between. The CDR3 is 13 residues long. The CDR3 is CSARVGDGRNNTF. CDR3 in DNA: TGCAGTGCTAGAGTGGGGGACGGAAGGAATAACACCTTC.

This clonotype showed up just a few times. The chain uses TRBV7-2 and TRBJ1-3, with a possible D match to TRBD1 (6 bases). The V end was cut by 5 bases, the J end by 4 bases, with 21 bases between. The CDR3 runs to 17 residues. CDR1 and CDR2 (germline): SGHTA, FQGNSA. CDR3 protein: CASSPRNVQGVGNTIYF. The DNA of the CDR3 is TGTGCCAGCAGCCCTAGAAACGTACAGGGAGTGGGAAACACCATATATTTT.

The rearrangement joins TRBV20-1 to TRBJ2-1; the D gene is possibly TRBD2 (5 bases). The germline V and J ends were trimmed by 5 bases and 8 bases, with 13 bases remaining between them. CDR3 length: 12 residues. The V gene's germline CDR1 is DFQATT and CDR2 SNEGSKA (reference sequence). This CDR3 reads CSAGVTGYEQFF. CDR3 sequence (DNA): TGCAGTGCTGGGGTCACGGGATATGAGCAGTTCTTC.

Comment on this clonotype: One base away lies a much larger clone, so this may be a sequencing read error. DNA for the CDR3: TGCAGTGCTAGTCGCGGAGATGAGCAGTACTTC. It yields the protein CSASRGDEQYF. This chain connects TRBV20-1 to TRBJ2-5; no clear D gene. V was clipped by 3 bases and J by 11 bases, with 13 bases between them. The CDR3 runs 11 residues. Germline CDR1 and CDR2: DFQATT and SNEGSKA (reference sequence).

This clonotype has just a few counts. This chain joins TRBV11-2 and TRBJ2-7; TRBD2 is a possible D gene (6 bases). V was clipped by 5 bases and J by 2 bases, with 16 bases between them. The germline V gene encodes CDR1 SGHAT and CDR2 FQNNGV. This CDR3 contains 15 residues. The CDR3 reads CASSPVGTGPYEQYF. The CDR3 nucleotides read TGTGCCAGCAGCCCGGTGGGGACTGGCCCCTACGAGCAGTACTTC.

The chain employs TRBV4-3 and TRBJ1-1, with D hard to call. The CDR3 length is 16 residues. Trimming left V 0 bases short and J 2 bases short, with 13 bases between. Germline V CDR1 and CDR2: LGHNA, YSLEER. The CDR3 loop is CASSQDVWQTNTEAFF. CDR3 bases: TGCGCCAGCAGCCAAGATGTGTGGCAGACAAACACTGAAGCTTTCTTT.

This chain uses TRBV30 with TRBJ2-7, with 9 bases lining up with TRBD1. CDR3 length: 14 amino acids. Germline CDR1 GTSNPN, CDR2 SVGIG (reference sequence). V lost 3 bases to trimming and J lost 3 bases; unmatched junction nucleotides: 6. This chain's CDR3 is CAWRDLDRGYEQYF. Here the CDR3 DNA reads TGTGCCTGGAGAGATTTGGACAGGGGCTACGAGCAGTACTTC.